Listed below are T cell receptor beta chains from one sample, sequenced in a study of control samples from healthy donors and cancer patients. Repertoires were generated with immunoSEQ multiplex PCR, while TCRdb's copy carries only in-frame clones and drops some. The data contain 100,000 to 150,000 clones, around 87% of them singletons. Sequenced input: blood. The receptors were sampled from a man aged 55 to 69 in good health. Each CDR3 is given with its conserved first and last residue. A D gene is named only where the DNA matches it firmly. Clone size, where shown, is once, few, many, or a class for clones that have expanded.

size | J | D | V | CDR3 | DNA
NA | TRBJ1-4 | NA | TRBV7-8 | CASSAYRDLDEKLFF | TGTGCCAGCAGCGCGTACAGGGATTTGGATGAAAAACTGTTTTTT
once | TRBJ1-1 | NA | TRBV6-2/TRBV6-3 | CASSYGSSEAFF | TGTGCCAGCAGTTACGGCTCATCTGAAGCCTTCTTT
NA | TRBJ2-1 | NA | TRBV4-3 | CASSQVGATLEQFF | TGCGCCAGCAGCCAAGTTGGGGCTACCCTGGAGCAGTTCTTC
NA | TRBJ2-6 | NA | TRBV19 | CASSILPSLRSGANVLTF | TGTGCCAGTAGTATTTTGCCCAGTCTTCGGTCAGGGGCCAACGTCCTGACTTTC
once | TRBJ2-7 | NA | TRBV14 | CASRVSNEQYF | TGTGCCAGCAGGGTTAGTAACGAGCAGTACTTC
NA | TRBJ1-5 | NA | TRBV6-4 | CASSDSCSRTGNQPQHF | TGTGCCAGCAGTGACTCGTGTTCGAGAACGGGCAATCAGCCCCAGCATTTT
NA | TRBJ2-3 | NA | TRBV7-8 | CASSLAMAGANTQYF | TGTGCCAGCAGCTTAGCTATGGCGGGGGCAAATACGCAGTATTTT
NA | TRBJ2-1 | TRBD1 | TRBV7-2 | CASSLVPRGEQFF | TGTGCCAGCAGCTTAGTACCCAGGGGGGAGCAGTTCTTC
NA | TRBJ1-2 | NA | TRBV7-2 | CASSLRVSDGYTF | TGTGCCAGCAGCTTACGGGTTAGCGATGGCTACACCTTC
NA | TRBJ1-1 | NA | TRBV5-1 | CASSPAEGQVTEAFF | TGCGCCAGCAGCCCGGCAGAGGGTCAGGTCACTGAAGCTTTCTTT